One and the same sample provided the 2 T cell receptor beta chains below, sequenced in a study of CD8 T cells in ankylosing spondylitis. General study results and limits: Seemingly characteristic of ankylosing spondylitis blood was a TCR beta motif consisting of under 10 highly homologous variants.

No antigen has been assigned to these receptors. TCRdb called the 5' RACE reads again in MiXCR, with one record for every CDR3 protein. The table shows more than 400,000 distinct CDR3 sequences, with under 5.5% occurring only once. The sample consisted of blood, either unsorted or a sorted T cell fraction (not recorded which). These receptors came from a male donor with ankylosing spondylitis.

This clonotype was observed many times. The rearrangement links TRBV20-1 to TRBJ2-1; weak D call: TRBD2 (6 bases). V was cut by 0 bases and J by 7 bases, with 13 bases left in between. In germline, CDR1 is DFQATT, CDR2 SNEGSKA (reference sequence). This CDR3 region has 14 residues. CDR3 residues: CSARDPGLLNEQFF. Here the CDR3 DNA reads TGCAGTGCTAGAGATCCGGGACTTTTAAATGAGCAGTTCTTC.

This chain uses TRBV4-3 with TRBJ1-5; D is undetermined. The CDR3 is made up of 19 amino acids. V lost 1 base, J lost 0 bases, and 19 bases lay in between. Germline loops: CDR1 LGHNA, CDR2 YSLEER. The CDR3 DNA follows: TGCGCCAGCAGCCAAGGGTTGCGACGAGGAGAGAATAGCAATCAGCCCCAGCATTTT. Its protein product is CASSQGLRRGENSNQPQHF.